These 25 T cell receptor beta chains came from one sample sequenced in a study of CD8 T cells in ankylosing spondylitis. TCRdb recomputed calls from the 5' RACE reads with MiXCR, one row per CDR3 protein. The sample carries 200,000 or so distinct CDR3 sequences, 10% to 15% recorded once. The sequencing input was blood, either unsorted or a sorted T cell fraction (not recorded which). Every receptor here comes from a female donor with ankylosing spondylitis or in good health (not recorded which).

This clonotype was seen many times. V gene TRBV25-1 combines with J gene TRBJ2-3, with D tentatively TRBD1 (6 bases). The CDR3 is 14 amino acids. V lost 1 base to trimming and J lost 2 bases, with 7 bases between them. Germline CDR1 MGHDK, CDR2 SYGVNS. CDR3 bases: TGTGCCAGCAGTGAATGGGACATCACAGATACGCAGTATTTT. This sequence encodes CASSEWDITDTQYF.

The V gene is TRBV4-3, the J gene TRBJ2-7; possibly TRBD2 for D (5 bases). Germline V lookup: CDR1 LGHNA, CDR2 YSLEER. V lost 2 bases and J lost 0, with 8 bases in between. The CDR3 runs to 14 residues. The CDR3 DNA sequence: TGCGCCAGCAGCCAAATGGACTCCTCCTACGAGCAGTACTTC. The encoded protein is CASSQMDSSYEQYF.

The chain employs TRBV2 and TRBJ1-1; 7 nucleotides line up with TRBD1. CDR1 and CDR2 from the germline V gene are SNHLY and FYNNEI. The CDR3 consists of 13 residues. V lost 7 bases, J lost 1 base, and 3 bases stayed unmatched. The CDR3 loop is CASIKGANTEAFF. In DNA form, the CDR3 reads TGTGCCAGCATAAAGGGGGCGAACACTGAAGCTTTCTTT.

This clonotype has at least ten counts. The CDR3 DNA reads as TGTGCCAGCAGCATGGACCCCCGGGGTCGCAATGAGCAGTTCTTC. The encoded protein is CASSMDPRGRNEQFF. The chain links TRBV7-3 to TRBJ2-1; D possibly corresponds to TRBD2 (5 bases). CDR3 length: 15 amino acids. With 5 bases removed from V and 6 bases from J, the gap between germline ends came to 17 bases. Per germline, CDR1 SGHTA and CDR2 FQGTGA.

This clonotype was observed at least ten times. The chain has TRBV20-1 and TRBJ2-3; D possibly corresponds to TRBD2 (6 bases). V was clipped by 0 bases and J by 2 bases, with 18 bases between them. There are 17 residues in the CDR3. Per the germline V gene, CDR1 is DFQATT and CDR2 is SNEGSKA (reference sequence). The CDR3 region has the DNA TGCAGTGCTAGAGAGAGGTCGGCAGCGGGCTACACAGATACGCAGTATTTT. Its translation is CSARERSAAGYTDTQYF.

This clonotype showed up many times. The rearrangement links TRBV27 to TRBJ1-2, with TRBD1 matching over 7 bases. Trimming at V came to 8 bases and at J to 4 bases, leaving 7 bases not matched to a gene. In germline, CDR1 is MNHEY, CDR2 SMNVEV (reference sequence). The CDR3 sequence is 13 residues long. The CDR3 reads CASCGQASYGYTF. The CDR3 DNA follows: TGTGCCAGCTGTGGACAGGCCTCCTATGGCTACACCTTC.

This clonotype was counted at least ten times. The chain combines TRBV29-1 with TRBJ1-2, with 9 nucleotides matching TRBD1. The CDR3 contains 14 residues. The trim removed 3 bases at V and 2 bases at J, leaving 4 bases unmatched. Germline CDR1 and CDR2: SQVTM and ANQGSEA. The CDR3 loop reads CSVEGGTGNYGYTF. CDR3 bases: TGCAGCGTTGAGGGTGGGACAGGGAACTATGGCTACACCTTC.

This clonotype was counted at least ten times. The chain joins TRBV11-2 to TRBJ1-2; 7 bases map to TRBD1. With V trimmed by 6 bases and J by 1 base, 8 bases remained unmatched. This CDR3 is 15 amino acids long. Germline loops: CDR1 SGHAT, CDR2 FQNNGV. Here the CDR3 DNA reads TGTGCCAGCAGTTTAACCGGGACAGTTAACTATGGCTACACCTTC. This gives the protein CASSLTGTVNYGYTF.

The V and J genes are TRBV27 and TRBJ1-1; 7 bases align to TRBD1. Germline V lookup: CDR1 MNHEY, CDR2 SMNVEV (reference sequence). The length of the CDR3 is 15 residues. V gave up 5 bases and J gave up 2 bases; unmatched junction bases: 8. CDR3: CASSPPQGPNTEAFF. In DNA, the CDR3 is TGTGCCAGCAGTCCCCCACAGGGGCCAAACACTGAAGCTTTCTTT.

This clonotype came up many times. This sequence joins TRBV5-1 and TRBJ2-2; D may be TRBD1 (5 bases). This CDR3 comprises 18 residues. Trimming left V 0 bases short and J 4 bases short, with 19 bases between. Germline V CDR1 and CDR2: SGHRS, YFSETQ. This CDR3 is CASSLEGHAMSATGELFF. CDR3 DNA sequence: TGCGCCAGCAGCTTGGAAGGACACGCTATGTCGGCCACCGGGGAGCTGTTTTTT. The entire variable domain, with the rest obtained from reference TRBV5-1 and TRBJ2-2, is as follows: KAGVTQTPRYLIKTRGQQVTLSCSPISGHRSVSWYQQTPGQGLQFLFEYFSETQRNKGNFPGRFSGRQFSNSRSEMNVSTLELGDSALYLCASSLEGHAMSATGELFFGEGSRLTVL.

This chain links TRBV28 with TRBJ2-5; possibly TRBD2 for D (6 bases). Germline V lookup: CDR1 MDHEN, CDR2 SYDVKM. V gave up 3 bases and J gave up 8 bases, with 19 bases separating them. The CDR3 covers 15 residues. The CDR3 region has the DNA TGTGCCAGCAGTTTCCGCGGGACGGGGAAAGGAACCCAGTACTTC. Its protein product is CASSFRGTGKGTQYF. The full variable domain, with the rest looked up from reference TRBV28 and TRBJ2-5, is DVKVTQSSRYLVKRTGEKVFLECVQDMDHENMFWYRQDPGLGLRLIYFSYDVKMKEKGDIPEGYSVSREKKERFSLILESASTNQTSMYLCASSFRGTGKGTQYFGPGTRLLVL.

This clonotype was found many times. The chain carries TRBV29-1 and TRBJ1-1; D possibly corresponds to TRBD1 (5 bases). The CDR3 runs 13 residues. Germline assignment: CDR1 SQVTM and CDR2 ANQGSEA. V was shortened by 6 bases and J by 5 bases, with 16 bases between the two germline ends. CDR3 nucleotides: TGCAGCGTGGGGCTTGGGGCGAGAACTGAAGCTTTCTTT. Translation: CSVGLGARTEAFF.

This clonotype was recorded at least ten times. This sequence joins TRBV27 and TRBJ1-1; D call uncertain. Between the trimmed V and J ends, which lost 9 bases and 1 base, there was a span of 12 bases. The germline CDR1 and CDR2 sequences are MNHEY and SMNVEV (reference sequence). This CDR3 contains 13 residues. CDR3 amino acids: CASGQGPNTEAFF. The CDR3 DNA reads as TGTGCCAGTGGTCAAGGACCGAACACTGAAGCTTTCTTT.

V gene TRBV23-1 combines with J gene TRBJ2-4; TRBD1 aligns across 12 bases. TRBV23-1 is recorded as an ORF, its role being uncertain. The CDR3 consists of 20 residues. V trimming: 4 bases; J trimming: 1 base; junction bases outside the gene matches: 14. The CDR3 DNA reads TGCGCCAGCAGTCCCAATCTGGGGACAGGGGGCAATTTTGCCAAAAACATTCAGTACTTC. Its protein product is CASSPNLGTGGNFAKNIQYF.

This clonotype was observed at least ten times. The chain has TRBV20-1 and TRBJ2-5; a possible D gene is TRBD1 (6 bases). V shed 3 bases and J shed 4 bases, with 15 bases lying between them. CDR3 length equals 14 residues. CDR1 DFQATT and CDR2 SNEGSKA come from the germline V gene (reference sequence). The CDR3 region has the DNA TGCAGTGCTAGCTTGGACAGAACTTTAGAGACCCAGTACTTC. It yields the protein CSASLDRTLETQYF.

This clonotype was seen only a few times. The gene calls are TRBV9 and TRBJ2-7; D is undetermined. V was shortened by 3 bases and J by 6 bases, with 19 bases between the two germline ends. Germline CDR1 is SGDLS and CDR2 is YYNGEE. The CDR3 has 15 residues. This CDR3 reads CASSAGGTQRGEQYF. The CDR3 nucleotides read TGTGCCAGCAGCGCCGGCGGTACTCAAAGAGGCGAGCAGTACTTC.

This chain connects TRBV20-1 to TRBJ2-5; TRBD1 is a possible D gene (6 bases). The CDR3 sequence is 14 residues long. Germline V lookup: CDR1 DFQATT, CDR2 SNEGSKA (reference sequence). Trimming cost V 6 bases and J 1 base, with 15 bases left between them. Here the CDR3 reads CSAAPGHFQETQYF. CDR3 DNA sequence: TGCAGTGCAGCTCCGGGACACTTCCAAGAGACCCAGTACTTC.

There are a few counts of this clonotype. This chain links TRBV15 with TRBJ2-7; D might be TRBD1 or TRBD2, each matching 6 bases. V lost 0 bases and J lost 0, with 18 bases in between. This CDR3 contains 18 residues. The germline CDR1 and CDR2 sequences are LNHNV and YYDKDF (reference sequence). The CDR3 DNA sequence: TGTGCCACCAGCAGAGATATGCGGGACACACAACGCTCCTACGAGCAGTACTTC. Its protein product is CATSRDMRDTQRSYEQYF.

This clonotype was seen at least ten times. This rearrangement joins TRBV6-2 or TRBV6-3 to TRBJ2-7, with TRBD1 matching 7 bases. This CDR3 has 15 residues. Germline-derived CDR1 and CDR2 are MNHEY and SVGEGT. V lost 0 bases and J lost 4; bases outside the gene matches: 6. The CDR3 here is CASSYSAGTDYEQYF. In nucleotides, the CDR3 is TGTGCCAGCAGTTACTCGGCCGGGACAGATTACGAGCAGTACTTC.

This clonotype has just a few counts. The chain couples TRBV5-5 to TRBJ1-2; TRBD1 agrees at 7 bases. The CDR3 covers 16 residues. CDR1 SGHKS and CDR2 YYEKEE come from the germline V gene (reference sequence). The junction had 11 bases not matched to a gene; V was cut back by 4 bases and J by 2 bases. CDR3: CASSLGTDRLNYGYTF. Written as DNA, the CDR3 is TGTGCCAGCAGCCTCGGGACAGATAGACTGAACTATGGCTACACCTTC.

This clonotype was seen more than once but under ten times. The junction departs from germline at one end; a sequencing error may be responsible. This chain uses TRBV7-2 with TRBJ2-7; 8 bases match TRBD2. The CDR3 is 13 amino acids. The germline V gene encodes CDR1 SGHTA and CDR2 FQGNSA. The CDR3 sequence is CSSSLGLAYEQYF. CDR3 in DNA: TGTTCCAGCAGCTTAGGACTAGCTTACGAGCAGTACTTC.

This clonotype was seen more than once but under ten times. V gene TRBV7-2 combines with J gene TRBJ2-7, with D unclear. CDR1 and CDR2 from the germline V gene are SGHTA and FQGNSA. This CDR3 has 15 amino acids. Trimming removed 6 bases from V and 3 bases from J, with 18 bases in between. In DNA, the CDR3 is TGTGCCAGCAGTTTCACACCCGGAGCTTTCTACGAGCAGTACTTC. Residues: CASSFTPGAFYEQYF.

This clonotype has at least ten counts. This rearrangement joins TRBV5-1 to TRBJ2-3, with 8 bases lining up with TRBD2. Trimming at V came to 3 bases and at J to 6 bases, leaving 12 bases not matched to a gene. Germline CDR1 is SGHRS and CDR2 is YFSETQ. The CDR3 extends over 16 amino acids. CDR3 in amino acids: CASSSKAGVGGDTQYF. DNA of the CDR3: TGCGCCAGCAGCTCCAAAGCGGGAGTGGGAGGGGATACGCAGTATTTT.

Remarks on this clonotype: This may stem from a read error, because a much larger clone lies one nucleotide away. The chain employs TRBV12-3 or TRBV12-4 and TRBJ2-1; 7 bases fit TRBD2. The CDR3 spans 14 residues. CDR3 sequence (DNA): TGTGCCAGCAGTCTAGCGAGAGCGGGGAATGAGCAGTTCTTC. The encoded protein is CASSLARAGNEQFF.

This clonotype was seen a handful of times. CDR3 coding DNA: TGTGCCAGCAGCCCTTGGAAGCCCGGGACCGGATCTTACAATGAGCAGTTCTTC. It translates to CASSPWKPGTGSYNEQFF. The V call is TRBV7-8, the J call TRBJ2-1; possibly TRBD1 or TRBD2 for D (5 bases each). This CDR3 has 18 residues. Trimming pared 5 bases from V and 4 bases from J, leaving 24 bases between. The germline CDR1 and CDR2 sequences are SGHVS and FQNEAQ.